This TCR beta chain was recorded in a study of cytomegalovirus exposure and HLA in healthy donors. Trimming took 0 bases from V and 0 from J, leaving 6 bases between them. Germline V gene data show CDR1 as SGHAT and CDR2 as FQNNGV. This CDR3 spans 15 amino acids. About this clone itself: The antigen is undetermined.

Primers included in the PCR were 60 Vbeta and 13 Jbeta primers. Assay used: immunoSEQ multiplex PCR; TCRdb lists only in-frame clones, some missing. The sample contains fewer than 130,000 clones, roughly 78% of which appear only once. Study-level points and caveats: Earlier findings revealed that most TCR beta V segments proved productive either about 87% or about 30% of the time. Researchers counted 164 TCR beta chains as cytomegalovirus-associated. A link between a missense DCLRE1C variant and TCR beta V- and J-gene trimming emerged from a later analysis.

The sequence came from a woman between 25 and 40 years old in good health and CMV-seronegative. The gene calls are TRBV11-2 and TRBJ2-1; no clear D. Sequences were obtained from PBMCs. The CDR3 coding sequence is TGTGCCAGCAGCTTAGATCCTAGCTCCTACAATGAGCAGTTCTTC. Its translation: CASSLDPSSYNEQFF.